This note documents a single TCR beta chain sequence. The record originates from a study of blood T cell repertoires in COVID-19. Authors' data handling: Reference gene primer amplification yielded estimated nucleated cell counts. The table came from immunoSEQ multiplex PCR; TCRdb's copy has only in-frame clones and leaves some out. V and J calls and clone size are given by that table; D and trimming were obtained from the DNA. Of under 95,000 clones in the sample, around 87% were seen once. The J segment lost 1 base and the V segment lost 2 bases, leaving 2 bases of the junction unmatched. CDR1 and CDR2 from the germline V gene are SGHKS and YYEKEE (reference sequence). The CDR3 runs 15 residues.

The chain carries TRBV5-5 and TRBJ2-5; the match to TRBD2 covers 10 bases. Sequenced: peripheral blood. The sequence was obtained from a human donor with acute or convalescent COVID-19. The donor label of this sample is uncertain. CDR3: CASSLGLAAQETQYF. DNA for the CDR3: TGTGCCAGCAGCTTAGGACTAGCGGCCCAAGAGACCCAGTACTTC.